The following is a TCR beta chain sequence with its context. There is no known antigen for this receptor. Qualities for individual bases were not recorded, and no much larger clone is one base off. Using the deep immunoSEQ assay, TCR CDR3 regions were amplified from genomic DNA by multiplex PCR. Extracted genomic DNA from each cell subset was spread evenly across all wells of several immunoSEQ 96-well plates, with each plate serving as a replicate. Each replicate PCR for sorted subsets received about 200 ng genomic DNA, equal to about 30,000 T cell genomes. The purified libraries were quantified using a Qubit 3.0 fluorometer, sized with a Bioanalyzer 2100, and then quantified again using the KAPA Library Quantification kit. Every immunoSEQ 96-well plate was sequenced on a separate single-read 150-cycle Illumina NextSeq 550 flow cell. The authors processed their data as follows. The immunoSEQ output contained only junctional sequences without quality scores, so filtering could not match that applied to full-length reads. To assign V/J genes and CDR3, sequences were annotated using PyIR, a Python wrapper for IgBLAST v1.9, with IMGT germline references. Any read was removed if the V/J assignment was weak (E-value above 1e-6), the CDR3 was missing, or the read contained stop codons, out-of-frame junctions, or ambiguous translated residues. V3J clonotypes were defined as sequences sharing the same inferred V gene, J gene, and CDR3 amino acid sequence. The percentage overlap between two repertoires was calculated by dividing the number of shared unique clonotypes by the size of the smaller repertoire. Three approaches were used to assess repertoire richness: RTK rarefaction, the Chao1 estimator, and Recon v2.1 estimates of unobserved clonotypes. For all TCRbeta clonotypes obtained by the gDNA method from a few donors, generation probabilities were computed with OLGA. Not all clones reach the TCRdb copy of this immuneACCESS table, which keeps in-frame sequences only. Checked studies attribute under half of the gap to unresolved V genes and leave the rest unexplained. The V and J calls and clone size were taken over from that table, and D and trimming were inferred from the DNA. This sample is represented by roughly 700,000 clones; 90% of them were singletons. The top ten constitute about 34% of the sample.

The data belong to a study of shared clonotypes between healthy human individuals (dated by TCRdb to about 2020). Regarding the complete study: The cohort comprised two women and a few men aged 18 to 49 years. To estimate repertoire size and how much clonotype sharing occurs between individuals, the study deeply sequenced the blood TCR repertoires of 4 to 6 healthy adults. Per donor, three plates each were used for CD4 naive and CD4 memory, two for CD8 naive, and one for CD8 memory. Per donor, leukapheresis produced somewhere between about 0.94 and 8.9 billion PBMCs. To increase sequencing depth and limit assay-specific biases, TCR repertoire library preparation and sequencing were carried out by different laboratories using diverse techniques. General study outcomes and caveats: Even with the large sequencing depth, rarefaction of the sorted-subset datasets indicated that sequencing was incomplete. Because the study included a small number of donors, the genetic and exposure-history diversity represented was limited. Estimated clonotype richness was generally larger for naive than for memory subsets. Pairwise subsampling led to the expectation that sequencing depth would affect the degree of clonotype sharing among donors. About 4.5% of naive CD4, 3.5% of naive CD8, 2% to 2.5% of memory CD4, and about 0.4% of memory CD8 clonotypes were shared across several donors. Higher generation probabilities were observed for clonotypes shared by all four sorted-subset donors than for non-shared clonotypes. Sampling was restricted to blood, and TCR repertoires in tissues likely differ from the TCR repertoires found in blood.

The donors were healthy, HIV-negative adults who had no recently reported acute infections or vaccinations. Every donor was a Caucasian adult residing in Nashville, Tennessee, USA. CD8 memory samples were composed of magnetically selected CD45RO+ cells combined with CCR7-negative CD45RA+ effector memory (TemRA) cells. After blood collection by leukapheresis, PBMCs were isolated using Ficoll-Histopaque density gradient centrifugation and then cryopreserved in the vapor phase of liquid nitrogen. Analytical flow cytometry was used to check the purity and quantity of every magnetically sorted T cell population. Genomic DNA was isolated from each sorted fraction and quantified by UV absorbance on a Nanodrop 2000c. This sequence originates from a young man in good health. Some clones in this sample may be carry-over from other donors' samples. The specimen sequenced was memory CD8+ T cells from PBMCs. The cell subset or site label of this sample denotes: CD45RO+ cells pooled with CCR7-negative TemRA cells.

At the DNA level, the sequence is TGTGCCAGCAGCGTAAGAGTGAGGAACTCTGGGGCCAACGTCCTGACTTTC. This gives the protein CASSVRVRNSGANVLTF. The sequence links TRBV9 to TRBJ2-6; there is no confident call for the D gene. The CDR3 measures 17 amino acids from cysteine to phenylalanine. The retained sequence is limited to the CDR3, 51 bases, with the frame set at the first base. The germline V gene supplies CDR1 SGDLS and CDR2 YYNGEE. Trimming removed 1 base from V and 0 bases from J, leaving 11 bases between the germline ends.